This TCR beta chain is from a study of T cell responses to AZD1222 COVID-19 vaccine. The repertoire was sequenced with immunoSEQ multiplex PCR; TCRdb's copy has only in-frame clones and lacks some. There are under 170,000 clones in the sample; approximately 90% occur only once, and 3.2% lies in the top ten. Trimming stripped 5 bases from V and 2 bases from J, with 12 bases between. The CDR3 contains 14 residues. CDR1 is LGHDT and CDR2 is YNNKEL in the germline V gene (reference sequence). The V and J genes are TRBV3-1 (or the pseudogene TRBV3-2) and TRBJ1-2, with D maybe TRBD1 (6 bases). Sequenced here: peripheral blood, sampled 28 days after the second AZD1222 dose. This sequence was found in an adult who received the AZD1222 COVID-19 vaccine. The CDR3 loop is CASSTGNGNYGYTF. CDR3 sequence (DNA): TGTGCCAGCAGCACAGGGAACGGGAACTATGGCTACACCTTC.